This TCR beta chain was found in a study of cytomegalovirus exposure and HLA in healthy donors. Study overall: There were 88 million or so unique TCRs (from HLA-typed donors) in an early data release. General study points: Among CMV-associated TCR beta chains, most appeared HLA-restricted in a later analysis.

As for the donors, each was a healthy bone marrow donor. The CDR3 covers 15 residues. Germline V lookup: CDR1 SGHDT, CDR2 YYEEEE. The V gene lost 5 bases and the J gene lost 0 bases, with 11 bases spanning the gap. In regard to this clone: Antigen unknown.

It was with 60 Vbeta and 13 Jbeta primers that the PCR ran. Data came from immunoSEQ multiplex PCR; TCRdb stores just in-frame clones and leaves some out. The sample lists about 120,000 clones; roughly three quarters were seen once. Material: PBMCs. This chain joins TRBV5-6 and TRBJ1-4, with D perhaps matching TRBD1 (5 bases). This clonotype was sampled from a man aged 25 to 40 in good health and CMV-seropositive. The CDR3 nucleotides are TGTGCCAGCAGACAGGACGGTGCAACTAATGAAAAACTGTTTTTT. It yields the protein CASRQDGATNEKLFF.